Shown below are 10 T cell receptor beta chains from a single sample sequenced in a study of Ad26.COV2.S vaccination and SARS-CoV-2 variants. Treatment described: approximately 18 received Ad26.COV2.S at low or high dose, single or two shots; 5 received placebo; per-sample allocation not given. Following the first vaccine or placebo injection, samples were taken on day 63. TCRdb keeps only in-frame clones here, not all; method: immunoSEQ multiplex PCR. This sample has roughly 300,000 clones; around nine tenths occur once, and the top ten carry approximately 5%. This sample comprised peripheral blood, obtained in a trial of Ad26.COV2.S vaccine versus placebo. Receptors originate from a person between 18 and 65 years old who received the Ad26.COV2.S COVID-19 vaccine or a placebo.

This chain uses TRBV12-5 with TRBJ1-6; D perhaps matches TRBD1 (6 bases). Germline V lookup: CDR1 LGHNT, CDR2 FRNRAP. This CDR3 is 17 amino acids long. Trimming pared 7 bases from V and 0 bases from J, leaving 16 bases between. The CDR3 loop is CASAYPGVDSYNSPLHF. In DNA, the CDR3 is TGTGCTAGTGCCTACCCAGGGGTGGACTCCTATAATTCACCCCTCCACTTT.

This clone has a handful of counts. The chain recombines TRBV4-3 with TRBJ1-5; 8 bases fit TRBD1. This CDR3 region has 16 residues. Germline trimming cut 0 bases from V and 6 bases from J; bases unmatched to any gene: 7. From germline, CDR1 is LGHNA and CDR2 YSLEER. The CDR3 nucleotides read TGCGCCAGCAGCCAAGATCTCGGACAGGGAGGTCAGCCCCAGCATTTT. It encodes CASSQDLGQGGQPQHF.

As for this clone: In the same sample, other DNA sequences code for this CDR3. The chain carries TRBV5-6 and TRBJ2-7; D is perhaps TRBD2 (7 bases). The germline V and J ends were trimmed by 0 bases and 5 bases, with 9 bases remaining between them. The CDR3 totals 13 residues. The V gene's germline CDR1 is SGHDT and CDR2 YYEEEE. Here the CDR3 reads CASSLGGGNEQYF. In DNA, the CDR3 is TGTGCCAGCAGCTTGGGCGGGGGCAACGAGCAGTACTTC.

Remarks on this clone: This CDR3 is also generated by other DNA sequences in the sample. The chain carries TRBV9 and TRBJ2-3; tentative D call: TRBD2 (5 bases). Trimming took 0 bases from V and 0 from J, leaving 8 bases between them. The CDR3 spans 15 residues. CDR1 SGDLS and CDR2 YYNGEE come from the germline V gene. CDR3 coding DNA: TGTGCCAGCAGCGTAGGGACTTCTAGCACAGATACGCAGTATTTT. Translating gives CASSVGTSSTDTQYF.

The chain links TRBV7-9 to TRBJ1-5; 11 positions match TRBD1. The germline CDR1 and CDR2 sequences are SEHNR and FQNEAQ (reference sequence). The CDR3 runs to 19 residues. The V gene end was trimmed by 5 bases and the J gene end by 4 bases; junction bases not matched to a gene: 16. CDR3 amino acids: CASSRERGTGGTRNQPQHF. The DNA for the CDR3 is TGTGCCAGCAGCCGAGAGAGAGGGACAGGGGGTACGAGAAATCAGCCCCAGCATTTT. Complete variable domain (other parts from reference TRBV7-9 and TRBJ1-5): DTGVSQNPRHKITKRGQNVTFRCDPISEHNRLYWYRQTLGQGPEFLTYFQNEAQLEKSRLLSDRFSAERPKGSFSTLEIQRTEQGDSAMYLCASSRERGTGGTRNQPQHFGDGTRLSIL.

The chain is built from TRBV6-5 and TRBJ1-2; 8 bases line up with TRBD1. This CDR3 is built from 14 residues. CDR1 is MNHEY, CDR2 SVGAGI, per germline. The junction had 5 bases not matched to a gene; V was cut back by 5 bases and J by 3 bases. Here the CDR3 reads CASSKDREDYGYTF. Written as DNA, the CDR3 is TGTGCCAGCAGTAAGGACAGGGAGGACTATGGCTACACCTTC.

The chain carries TRBV10-1 and TRBJ1-1, with D tentatively TRBD1 (5 bases). From germline, CDR1 is WNHNN and CDR2 SYGVQD (reference sequence). There are 14 residues in the CDR3. Trimming stripped 4 bases from V and 0 bases from J, with 9 bases between. CDR3 bases: TGCGCCAGCAGTGGGGGACGGATGAACACTGAAGCTTTCTTT. It specifies CASSGGRMNTEAFF.

The V and J genes are TRBV27 and TRBJ2-2, with TRBD1 matching over 7 bases. Germline V gives CDR1 MNHEY, CDR2 SMNVEV (reference sequence). This CDR3 is 16 amino acids long. V gave up 6 bases and J gave up 1 base; unmatched junction bases: 8. Here the CDR3 DNA reads TGTGCCAGCAGGATTACGGGACAGAGGAACACCGGGGAGCTGTTTTTT. Protein product: CASRITGQRNTGELFF.

V gene TRBV28 combines with J gene TRBJ2-7; no clear D gene. CDR1 and CDR2 from the germline V gene are MDHEN and SYDVKM. Trimming took 4 bases from V and 2 from J, leaving 9 bases between them. The CDR3 contains 13 residues. The CDR3 reads CASSWSPTYEQYF. The CDR3 nucleotides are TGTGCCAGCAGTTGGAGCCCTACCTACGAGCAGTACTTC.

The gene calls are TRBV6-5 and TRBJ2-1, with TRBD2 matching 9 bases. This CDR3 spans 15 amino acids. V gave up 0 bases and J gave up 10 bases; unmatched junction bases: 7. Germline-derived CDR1 and CDR2 are MNHEY and SVGAGI. The CDR3 loop is CASSYSSGRGREQFF. The CDR3 DNA reads TGTGCCAGCAGTTACTCTAGCGGGAGAGGTCGGGAGCAGTTCTTC.